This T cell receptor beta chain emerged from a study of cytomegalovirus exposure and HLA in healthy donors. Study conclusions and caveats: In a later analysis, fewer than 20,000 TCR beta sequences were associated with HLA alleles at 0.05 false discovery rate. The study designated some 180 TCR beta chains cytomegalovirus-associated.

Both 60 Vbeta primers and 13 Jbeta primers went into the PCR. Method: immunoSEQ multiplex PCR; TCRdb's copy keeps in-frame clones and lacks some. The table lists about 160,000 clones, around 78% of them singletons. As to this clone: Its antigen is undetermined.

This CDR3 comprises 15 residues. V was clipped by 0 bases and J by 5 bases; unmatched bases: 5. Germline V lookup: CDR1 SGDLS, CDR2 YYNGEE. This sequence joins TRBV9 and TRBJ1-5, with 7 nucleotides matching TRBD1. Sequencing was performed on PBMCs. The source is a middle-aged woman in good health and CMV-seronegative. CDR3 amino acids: CASSVGDSNYQPQHF. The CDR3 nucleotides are TGTGCCAGCAGCGTAGGGGACAGCAATTATCAGCCCCAGCATTTT.